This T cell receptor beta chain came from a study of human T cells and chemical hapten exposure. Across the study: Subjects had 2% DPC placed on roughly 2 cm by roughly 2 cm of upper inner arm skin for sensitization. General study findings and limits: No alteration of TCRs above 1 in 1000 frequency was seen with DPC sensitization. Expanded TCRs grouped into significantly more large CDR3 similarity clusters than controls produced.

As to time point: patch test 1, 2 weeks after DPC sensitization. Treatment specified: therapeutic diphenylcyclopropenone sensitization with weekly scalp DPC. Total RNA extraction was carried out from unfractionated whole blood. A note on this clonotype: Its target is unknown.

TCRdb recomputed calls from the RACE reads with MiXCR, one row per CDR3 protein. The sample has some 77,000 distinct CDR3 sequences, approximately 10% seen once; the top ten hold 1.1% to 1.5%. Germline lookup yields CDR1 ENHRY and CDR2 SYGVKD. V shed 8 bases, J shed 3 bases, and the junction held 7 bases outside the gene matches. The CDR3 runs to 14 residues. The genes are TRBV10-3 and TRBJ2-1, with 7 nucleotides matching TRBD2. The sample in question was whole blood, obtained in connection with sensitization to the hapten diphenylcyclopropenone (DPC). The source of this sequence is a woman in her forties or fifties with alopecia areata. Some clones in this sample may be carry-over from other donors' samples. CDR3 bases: TGTGCCATCCTGCCTAGCGGAGACTACAATGAGCAGTTCTTC. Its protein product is CAILPSGDYNEQFF.